Sequencing of this T cell receptor beta chain was carried out in a study of CD8 T cells in Susac syndrome. With random hexamers, roughly 0.45 to 1 ug RNA was reverse transcribed. A single record per CDR3 protein comes from TCRdb applying MiXCR to the immunoSEQ multiplex PCR reads. The sample includes around 150,000 distinct CDR3 sequences, roughly 95% of them seen just once. Treatment-naive patients with stable or active relapsing-remitting disease were the multiple sclerosis controls. Both CD4+ and CD8+ T cells were negatively isolated, and TEMRA cells underwent FACS enrichment. The ends lost 6 bases at V and 5 bases at J; junction bases unmatched: 10. Germline CDR1 and CDR2: DFQATT and SNEGSKA (reference sequence). This CDR3 has 14 amino acids.

This receptor was taken from a human donor with multiple sclerosis. This chain connects TRBV20-1 to TRBJ2-3; 8 bases line up with TRBD2. Source material: CD4+ T cells from PBMCs. DNA for the CDR3: TGCAGTGCCCCACGGCGTAGCGGGGTAGATACGCAGTATTTT. Amino acid sequence: CSAPRRSGVDTQYF.